The TCR beta chain described here comes from a study of human T cells and chemical hapten exposure listed by TCRdb under 2021. Regarding the research as a whole: For sensitization, 2% DPC in acetone was applied to an approximately 2 cm by approximately 2 cm area of upper inner arm skin. Patients additionally received weekly therapeutic DPC doses to the scalp throughout the roughly 24-week study period. Patch tests used Finn chambers with 0.01% DPC on the upper back, scored after 6 days by International Contact Dermatitis Research Group standards. Alopecia areata with under or over 50% scalp involvement, alopecia totalis and alopecia universalis were represented in the patient cohort, which was mostly female. Libraries were pooled for sequencing, and per-sample TCR yields varied mainly because of small differences in library volumes within the pool. In alopecia patients, the study followed how the peripheral blood TCR repertoire changed in vivo over primary and secondary sensitization to diphenylcyclopropenone (DPC), a hapten. Blood samples were taken from patients before sensitization (week 0) and then at 2, 6 and about 24 weeks after DPC sensitization. Approximately 28 alopecia patients gave blood for TCR sequencing at one to four time points (pre-sensitization, 2, 6 and 24 weeks).

This clonotype has at least ten counts. Its antigen is still unknown. No base-level quality is on record; no much larger clone is a single base apart. The paper's findings and limits, for the study overall: After repeated subsampling, the strength of the expansion versus patch-test correlation and the threshold at which it became significant changed. No change with DPC sensitization was found in the number of TCRs above 1 in 1000 frequency, and no evidence of global repertoire structure alterations was found. Compared with pre-sensitization or healthy control sets, expanded TCRs formed significantly more large CDR3 similarity clusters, which is consistent with antigen-driven responses. Patch test score correlated positively with the number of PT1 expanded TCRs, reaching significance at thresholds 8, 16 and 32 but not at 4. Alopecia, a presumed autoimmune disease, was present in all patients, so the immune response of the patients might differ from that of healthy individuals.

The library was obtained by RACE. The instrument was a NextSeq 500. During library preparation, unique molecular identifiers were attached to individual cDNA molecules so that TCRs could be counted in a quantitative, reproducible way. Both TCR alpha and TCR beta chains were sequenced from each blood RNA sample. On the study's bioinformatics: A median of around 100,000 TCRs per sample was observed, with a range of 23,224 to 690,600. The Decombinator software suite was used to annotate the V, J and CDR3 of the TCR reads. Every sample was subsampled to the same number of TCRs (28,000) for the PS versus PT1 abundance plots. Expanded TCRs were defined as absent before sensitization and observed at least eight times at the 2-week time point. TCRdb trimmed the raw reads at Q25, called clones with MiXCR and kept productive beta chains. Duplicate CDR3 protein sequences are folded into a single record with the most common DNA and genes. For this entry, the V and J calls and clone size follow TCRdb and not the study's own pipeline. For this sample there are around 67,000 distinct CDR3 sequences; 7.5% to 9.5% appear just once. About 3% of the sample goes to the ten largest clones.

V was cut back by 4 bases and J by 6 bases, leaving a gap of 16 bases between them. The CDR3, cysteine through phenylalanine, is 15 amino acids long. The entry retains the CDR3 DNA only, 45 bases that are in frame from base 1. CDR1 MNHEY and CDR2 SMNVEV are derived from the germline V gene (reference sequence). The sample's time point label, decoded: patch test 2, 6 weeks after DPC sensitization. Reading the label with the study, this specimen's treatment or condition is: therapeutic diphenylcyclopropenone sensitization with weekly scalp DPC. At every patch-test visit, the blood draw took place before the patch test was put on. Patients were eligible if aged 18 to 70, diagnosed with alopecia and judged suitable for DPC therapy, and pregnant patients were excluded. Total RNA was extracted from unfractionated whole blood collected in Tempus Blood RNA tubes.

Here the chain combines TRBV27 and TRBJ1-3, with the D gene too uncertain to name. The TCR comes from a woman in her forties or fifties with alopecia areata. Some clones in this sample may be carry-over from other donors' samples. Sequences were derived from whole blood, sampled in connection with sensitization to the hapten diphenylcyclopropenone (DPC). The nucleotide sequence is TGTGCCAGCAGTTCCTTGGAGAACGGACCAAACACCATATATTTT. Its translation is CASSSLENGPNTIYF.